The following is a T cell receptor beta chain sequence with its context. Per the study methods: Estimation of nucleated cell counts relied on the amplification of reference gene primers. The method was immunoSEQ multiplex PCR; TCRdb's version includes in-frame clones alone and lacks a portion of them. V and J calls and clone size are given by that table; D and trimming were obtained from the DNA. The table includes 70,000 or so clones, roughly 87% detected once. The CDR3 length is 15 residues. Losses at the gene ends were 6 bases for V and 0 bases for J; bases not matched to a gene: 7. The germline CDR1 and CDR2 sequences are KGHSH and LQKENI. The data derive from a study of blood T cell repertoires in COVID-19. As for the study in general: The United States, Italy and Spain supplied acute and convalescent COVID-19 samples.

Input material: peripheral blood. The chain couples TRBV18 to TRBJ2-7; 8 bases are a match to TRBD1. The TCR sequence derives from a woman aged 50 to 60 with acute or convalescent COVID-19. The CDR3 sequence: CASSRPGQASYEQYF. The CDR3 DNA is TGTGCCAGCTCCCGACCGGGACAGGCCTCCTACGAGCAGTACTTC.